Shown below are 14 T cell receptor beta chains from a single sample sequenced in a study of shared clonotypes between healthy human individuals. Clones were sequenced by immunoSEQ multiplex PCR, and TCRdb holds only the in-frame ones, with some missing. There are some 490,000 clones in the sample; around four fifths occur only once, and 9.5% to 15% lies in the top ten. Specimen: PBMCs. Receptors originate from a woman in her 40s in good health. Some clones in this sample may be carry-over from other donors' samples.

This clone was detected a few times. The chain recombines TRBV19 with TRBJ1-2, with TRBD1 matching 7 bases. Trimming took 4 bases from V and 7 from J; bases not matched to a gene: 21. Looked up from germline, CDR1 is LNHDA and CDR2 is SQIVND (reference sequence). The CDR3 totals 18 residues. For the CDR3, the DNA is TGTGCCAGTAGTAACGGGTATGGGACAGCCCGATCAACGAGTGGCTACACCTTC. Translated: CASSNGYGTARSTSGYTF.

This clone turned up a few times. This chain joins TRBV19 and TRBJ1-4, with no clear D. The CDR3 is made up of 12 amino acids. The germline V and J ends were trimmed by 6 bases and 4 bases, with 6 bases remaining between them. The germline gives CDR1 LNHDA, CDR2 SQIVND (reference sequence). The CDR3 protein is CASRGGNEKLFF. The CDR3 DNA is TGTGCCAGTAGAGGAGGTAATGAAAAACTGTTTTTT.

The gene calls are TRBV23-1 and TRBJ2-2, with a tentative D call TRBD1 (6 bases). TRBV23-1 is an ORF; its function is uncertain. CDR3 length: 19 amino acids. Trimming left V 0 bases short and J 6 bases short, with 23 bases between. The DNA of the CDR3 is TGCGCCAGCAGTCAATCCCCCTCCTTCGGACAGACAAGGGCCGGGGAGCTGTTTTTT. Its protein is CASSQSPSFGQTRAGELFF.

The chain employs TRBV18 and TRBJ2-3; 10 bases line up with TRBD2. Per germline, CDR1 KGHSH and CDR2 LQKENI. Trimming took 4 bases from V and 4 from J; bases not matched to a gene: 8. The CDR3 runs 16 residues. CDR3 in amino acids: CASSLFPSGSSDTQYF. In nucleotides, the CDR3 is TGTGCCAGCTCACTTTTCCCTAGCGGGAGTTCAGATACGCAGTATTTT. Looking up the rest from reference TRBV18 and TRBJ2-3 gives the full variable domain: NAGVMQNPRHLVRRRGQEARLRCSPMKGHSHVYWYRQLPEEGLKFMVYLQKENIIDESGMPKERFSAEFPKEGPSILRIQQVVRGDSAAYFCASSLFPSGSSDTQYFGPGTRLTVL.

This chain links TRBV19 with TRBJ1-2; TRBD1 is a possible D gene (6 bases). Germline V gene data show CDR1 as LNHDA and CDR2 as SQIVND (reference sequence). CDR3 length equals 16 residues. The germline V and J ends were trimmed by 5 bases and 4 bases, with 20 bases remaining between them. CDR3 amino acids: CASSPTGQRLGYGYTF. In nucleotides, the CDR3 is TGTGCCAGTAGTCCAACCGGACAGCGCCTAGGCTATGGCTACACCTTC.

V is TRBV7-3 and J is TRBJ2-3, with D tentatively TRBD1 or TRBD2 (5 bases each). The CDR3 length is 15 residues. Germline-derived CDR1 and CDR2 are SGHTA and FQGTGA. V was cut by 5 bases and J by 0 bases, with 12 bases left in between. The CDR3, as DNA: TGTGCCAGCAGCCTCGGGACGGTCAGCACAGATACGCAGTATTTT. Translated, it gives CASSLGTVSTDTQYF. Together with reference TRBV7-3 and TRBJ2-3, the CDR3 gives the full variable domain: GAGVSQTPSNKVTEKGKYVELRCDPISGHTALYWYRQSLGQGPEFLIYFQGTGAADDSGLPNDRFFAVRPEGSVSTLKIQRTERGDSAVYLCASSLGTVSTDTQYFGPGTRLTVL.

The genes are TRBV4-1 and TRBJ2-7, with 8 bases aligning to TRBD2. Trimming cost V 0 bases and J 7 bases; bases outside gene matches: 8. The CDR3 runs to 15 residues. Germline values: CDR1 MGHRA, CDR2 YSYEKL. The CDR3 region has the DNA TGCGCCAGCAGCCAAGACCGAGCGGGAGTTTGGGAGCAGTACTTC. Its translation: CASSQDRAGVWEQYF.

J is TRBJ2-5 and V is TRBV14, with D possibly being TRBD1 (5 bases). CDR3 length: 17 amino acids. V was pared by 1 base and J by 1 base, with 16 bases between. CDR1 is SGHDN and CDR2 is FVKESK in the germline V gene. CDR3 sequence (DNA): TGTGCCAGCAGCCAAGGGTTTTACAGGAGAATCCAAGAGACCCAGTACTTC. Translation: CASSQGFYRRIQETQYF.

The V and J genes are TRBV10-3 and TRBJ2-5; 7 nucleotides line up with TRBD1. Gene TRBJ2-7 matches the end of the DNA better, so the J call may be wrong. This CDR3 has 13 residues. Per the germline V gene, CDR1 is ENHRY and CDR2 is SYGVKD. CDR3 sequence: CAISFRQGDEQYF. The CDR3, as DNA: TGTGCCATCAGTTTCCGACAGGGTGACGAGCAGTACTTC.

This chain links TRBV18 with TRBJ2-7, with D possibly matching TRBD1 (6 bases). Per germline, CDR1 KGHSH and CDR2 LQKENI. The CDR3 totals 14 residues. Trimming stripped 1 base from V and 5 bases from J, with 12 bases between. The CDR3 sequence: CASSPLAGVDEQYF. CDR3 nucleotides: TGTGCCAGCTCACCACTAGCAGGGGTAGACGAGCAGTACTTC.

The chain combines TRBV28 with TRBJ2-1, with no clear D. Germline CDR1 is MDHEN and CDR2 is SYDVKM. The CDR3 contains 15 residues. With 5 bases removed from V and 7 bases from J, the gap between germline ends came to 18 bases. The CDR3, as DNA: TGTGCCAGCAGTCCCAAGGCAGATGCTTTTAATGAGCAGTTCTTC. It yields the protein CASSPKADAFNEQFF.

The rearrangement joins TRBV5-6 to TRBJ2-5; 9 positions agree with TRBD2. The CDR3 length is 15 residues. The ends lost 5 bases at V and 0 bases at J; junction bases unmatched: 5. CDR1 SGHDT and CDR2 YYEEEE come from the germline V gene. The CDR3 DNA reads as TGTGCCAGCAGGAGACTAGCGGCCTACCAAGAGACCCAGTACTTC. Translation: CASRRLAAYQETQYF.

J is TRBJ1-3 and V is TRBV18; no firm D call. The germline gives CDR1 KGHSH, CDR2 LQKENI. V gave up 2 bases and J gave up 2 bases, with 7 bases separating them. The CDR3 consists of 14 residues. This CDR3 is CASSPVRTGNTIYF. In DNA form, the CDR3 reads TGTGCCAGCTCACCAGTAAGGACTGGAAACACCATATATTTT.

The genes are TRBV5-6 and TRBJ2-1, with D possibly TRBD2 on 6 matching bases. CDR3 length: 17 amino acids. Looked up from germline, CDR1 is SGHDT and CDR2 is YYEEEE. Trimming removed 4 bases at V and 1 base at J, with 18 bases between. The CDR3 nucleotides are TGTGCCAGCAGCGGGACCCGACTAGATGGGTCCTACAATGAGCAGTTCTTC. Its protein is CASSGTRLDGSYNEQFF.